The 32 T cell receptor beta chains given below trace back to one sample, sequenced in a study of cytomegalovirus exposure and HLA in healthy donors (dated by TCRdb to about 2017). The library was produced with the immunoSEQ multiplex PCR assay. For the multiplex PCR, a mixture combining 60 forward primers for TCR Vbeta segments and 13 reverse primers for TCR Jbeta segments was used. What TCRdb holds here is the immuneACCESS table cut down to in-frame rearrangements. Part of the clones is not present; checked against another copy, under half of the missing clones reflect an unresolved V gene, and the others are unexplained. The sample table shows 90,000 to 140,000 clones, and roughly 12% are seen once. In total, the top ten clones hold 16% of the sample. The material sequenced was PBMCs. The receptor set was obtained from a man aged 35 to 55 in good health and CMV-seropositive.

This clone was seen only a few times. This sequence joins TRBV6-5 and TRBJ1-1; perhaps TRBD1 as D (5 bases). The CDR3 contains 11 residues. Trimming left V 4 bases short and J 10 bases short, with 10 bases between. From germline, CDR1 is MNHEY and CDR2 SVGAGI. The CDR3 sequence is CASSSREGAFF. DNA for the CDR3: TGTGCCAGCAGTTCCAGGGAGGGAGCTTTCTTT.

The chain couples TRBV4-3 to TRBJ1-5; D uncertain. The CDR3 is 15 residues long. Trimming cost V 0 bases and J 9 bases, with 15 bases left between them. The germline V gene has CDR1 LGHNA and CDR2 YSLEER. The CDR3 region is CASSQDRSSGGPQHF. CDR3 DNA sequence: TGCGCCAGCAGCCAAGATAGGTCATCCGGAGGGCCCCAGCATTTT.

This chain joins TRBV18 and TRBJ2-7; tentative D call: TRBD2 (6 bases). Trimming stripped 5 bases from V and 0 bases from J, with 11 bases between. This CDR3 spans 14 amino acids. CDR1 is KGHSH, CDR2 LQKENI, per germline. In DNA, the CDR3 is TGTGCCAGCTCAAAGGACGGGAGCTCCTACGAGCAGTACTTC. Translation: CASSKDGSSYEQYF.

This clone was seen more than once but under ten times. This chain links TRBV7-9 with TRBJ1-2; TRBD1 might be the D (6 bases). The CDR3 extends over 12 amino acids. CDR1 is SEHNR, CDR2 FQNEAQ, per germline (reference sequence). V lost 5 bases and J lost 7, with 11 bases in between. The CDR3 loop is CASSTGLLGYTF. CDR3 in DNA: TGTGCCAGCAGCACAGGGTTACTTGGCTACACCTTC.

Here the CDR3 reads CASSVGDGLRNQPQHF. CDR3 nucleotides: TGTGCCAGCAGCGTGGGAGACGGCTTGAGGAATCAGCCCCAGCATTTT. The chain is built from TRBV5-6 and TRBJ1-5, with unresolved D. The CDR3 is made up of 16 amino acids. V gave up 4 bases and J gave up 4 bases, with 18 bases separating them. The germline gives CDR1 SGHDT, CDR2 YYEEEE.

J is TRBJ2-3 and V is TRBV7-9, with unresolved D. Germline V gives CDR1 SEHNR, CDR2 FQNEAQ (reference sequence). The V and J ends lost 4 bases and 0 bases respectively, with 2 bases between them. The CDR3 spans 12 residues. The CDR3 spells CASSSSTDTQYF. CDR3 in DNA: TGTGCCAGCAGCTCTAGCACAGATACGCAGTATTTT.

The V call is TRBV9, the J call TRBJ2-7; TRBD1 matches at 8 bases. Per germline, CDR1 SGDLS and CDR2 YYNGEE. The CDR3 loop spans 15 amino acids. Germline trimming cut 3 bases from V and 4 bases from J; bases unmatched to any gene: 9. The CDR3 DNA is TGTGCCAGCAGCGCCCGGACAGGGCAACTTTACGAGCAGTACTTC. It specifies CASSARTGQLYEQYF.

CDR3 bases: TGTGCCACCAGCAGAGATGGGCAACAAGAGACCCAGTACTTC. Translated: CATSRDGQQETQYF. This chain joins TRBV15 and TRBJ2-5; no firm D call. The V end lost 0 bases, the J end lost 2 bases, and 7 bases lay between the germline ends. The CDR3 consists of 14 residues. Germline values: CDR1 LNHNV, CDR2 YYDKDF (reference sequence).

This clone has just a few counts. The chain uses TRBV18 and TRBJ2-3; 7 bases match TRBD1. Germline V gives CDR1 KGHSH, CDR2 LQKENI. The CDR3 spans 13 residues. With V trimmed by 6 bases and J by 6 bases, 6 bases remained unmatched. CDR3 nucleotide sequence: TGTGCCAGCTCTCCGGGGACAGCCGATACGCAGTATTTT. Protein: CASSPGTADTQYF.

There are a few counts of this clone. The chain uses TRBV6-5 and TRBJ1-2; 7 nucleotides line up with TRBD1. The V segment lost 6 bases and the J segment 8 bases; nucleotides outside the gene matches: 12. The V gene's germline CDR1 is MNHEY and CDR2 SVGAGI. The CDR3 has 14 residues. CDR3 sequence (DNA): TGTGCCAGCAGAGAGACAGGGACTGGAGGCGGCTACACCTTC. Translated: CASRETGTGGGYTF.

The chain recombines TRBV7-2 with TRBJ1-2; weak D call: TRBD1 (5 bases). The V end was cut by 3 bases, the J end by 8 bases, with 13 bases between. The CDR3 is 13 amino acids. The germline CDR1 and CDR2 sequences are SGHTA and FQGNSA. The CDR3 bases are TGTGCCAGCAGCTTCGTCCAGGGTGAGGGCTACACCTTC. It codes for CASSFVQGEGYTF.

In the case of this clone: Different DNA sequences within this sample yield the same CDR3. CDR3 protein: CASSSGGGDNEQFF. CDR3 DNA: TGCGCCAGCAGTTCGGGAGGTGGGGACAATGAGCAGTTCTTC. The genes are TRBV5-1 and TRBJ2-1; the match to TRBD2 covers 7 bases. V lost 5 bases, J lost 5 bases, and 7 bases stayed unmatched. The CDR3 consists of 14 residues. Germline assignment: CDR1 SGHRS and CDR2 YFSETQ.

CDR3 DNA: TGTGCCAGCAGCATTTGCGGTGGATTAGGTGAGCAGTTCTTC. Its translation is CASSICGGLGEQFF. The chain joins TRBV21-1 to TRBJ2-1; the table names TRBD2, a call not compared with the DNA. TRBV21-1 is a pseudogene locus. This CDR3 has 14 residues.

This clone was counted only a few times. The chain links TRBV7-9 to TRBJ1-6; TRBD1 is a possible D gene (5 bases). In germline, CDR1 is SEHNR, CDR2 FQNEAQ (reference sequence). This CDR3 is 12 amino acids long. Trimming stripped 5 bases from V and 19 bases from J, with 18 bases between. The CDR3 here is CASSPGAVPSHF. CDR3 bases: TGTGCCAGCAGCCCTGGGGCGGTCCCGAGTCACTTT.

This clone occurred a few times. V usage is TRBV6-5 and J usage is TRBJ1-3; no clear D gene. Trimming shortened V by 2 bases and J by 13 bases, and 9 bases separated the two germline ends. CDR1 and CDR2 (germline): MNHEY, SVGAGI. CDR3 size: 11 residues. The CDR3 loop reads CASSYGQLIYF. The CDR3 DNA sequence: TGTGCCAGCAGTTACGGGCAGCTAATATATTTT.

This chain joins TRBV29-1 and TRBJ1-4, with TRBD1 matching over 7 bases. This CDR3 spans 15 amino acids. The junction had 10 bases not matched to a gene; V was cut back by 1 base and J by 8 bases. Germline V CDR1 and CDR2: SQVTM, ANQGSEA. CDR3 coding DNA: TGCAGCGTTGAAGGCAAAGACAGGGAAAGGGAAAAACTGTTTTTT. Its protein product is CSVEGKDREREKLFF.

The table lists this clone with a few counts. The V gene is TRBV5-4, the J gene TRBJ2-7; the match to TRBD2 covers 7 bases. This CDR3 is 14 amino acids long. With 3 bases clipped from V and 5 bases from J, the junction kept 8 bases outside the gene matches. Germline assignment: CDR1 SGHNT and CDR2 YYREEE (reference sequence). The CDR3 loop is CASSSRTSLHEQYF. CDR3 bases: TGTGCCAGCAGCTCGCGGACTAGTCTCCACGAGCAGTACTTC.

This clone was picked up a small number of times. This rearrangement joins TRBV29-1 to TRBJ1-5; D is uncertain. Germline V lookup: CDR1 SQVTM, CDR2 ANQGSEA. V lost 4 bases, J lost 4 bases, and 8 bases lay in between. This CDR3 is 12 amino acids long. The DNA for the CDR3 is TGCAGCGTTGGCAGTCTTAATCAGCCCCAGCATTTT. Protein: CSVGSLNQPQHF. Drawing the rest from reference TRBV29-1 and TRBJ1-5, the complete variable domain is SAVISQKPSRDICQRGTSLTIQCQVDSQVTMMFWYRQQPGQSLTLIATANQGSEATYESGFVIDKFPISRPNLTFSTLTVSNMSPEDSSIYLCSVGSLNQPQHFGDGTRLSIL.

The chain links TRBV23-1 to TRBJ2-4, with D possibly matching TRBD2 (6 bases). TRBV23-1 carries the ORF label, with uncertain function. This CDR3 is 15 amino acids long. Trimming pared 3 bases from V and 14 bases from J, leaving 23 bases between. For the CDR3, the DNA is TGCGCCAGCAGTCATCTCCGAGGACCCCCGAGGAGGGAGTACTTC. Translated: CASSHLRGPPRREYF.

This rearrangement joins TRBV18 to TRBJ1-5, with 8 bases fitting TRBD1. Germline-derived CDR1 and CDR2 are KGHSH and LQKENI. This CDR3 has 13 residues. The V and J ends lost 3 bases and 6 bases, in that order; junction bases with no gene match: 1. CDR3 in DNA: TGTGCCAGCTCACCGGACAGGGCTCAGCCCCAGCATTTT. It encodes CASSPDRAQPQHF.

The chain has TRBV6-5 and TRBJ2-3; D possibly corresponds to TRBD2 (5 bases). The V end was cut by 8 bases, the J end by 4 bases, with 19 bases between. Germline assignment: CDR1 MNHEY and CDR2 SVGAGI. This CDR3 region has 15 residues. In DNA, the CDR3 is TGTGCCAGCGGTCCAAATAGCGTGAGTGCAGATACGCAGTATTTT. It translates to CASGPNSVSADTQYF.

The V call is TRBV5-5, the J call TRBJ2-3, with D possibly being TRBD1 (6 bases). V gave up 6 bases and J gave up 1 base, with 15 bases separating them. Germline lookup yields CDR1 SGHKS and CDR2 YYEKEE (reference sequence). This CDR3 spans 15 amino acids. CDR3 in DNA: TGTGCCAGCAACAACCGGGACATTCGCACAGATACGCAGTATTTT. This gives the protein CASNNRDIRTDTQYF.

In its sample, this clone was seen a few times. V usage is TRBV4-1 and J usage is TRBJ2-7; TRBD1 aligns across 7 bases. Germline CDR1 and CDR2: MGHRA and YSYEKL. After removal of 2 bases from V and 2 bases from J, the junction contained 6 bases not matched to a gene. The CDR3 covers 15 residues. The CDR3 DNA reads TGCGCCAGCAGCCAACTGACAGGGTCAACCTACGAGCAGTACTTC. Its protein product is CASSQLTGSTYEQYF.

The rearrangement uses TRBV10-1 and TRBJ2-3; perhaps TRBD1 as D (6 bases). Trimming removed 6 bases from V and 0 bases from J, with 13 bases in between. Germline values: CDR1 WNHNN, CDR2 SYGVQD (reference sequence). The CDR3 spans 15 residues. CDR3 bases: TGCGCCAGCAGCAGGGGCCGAAGTAGCACAGATACGCAGTATTTT. This translates into CASSRGRSSTDTQYF.

This chain connects TRBV14 to TRBJ1-1, with a possible D match to TRBD1 (6 bases). V lost 1 base and J lost 0, with 9 bases in between. The V gene's germline CDR1 is SGHDN and CDR2 FVKESK. The CDR3 sequence is 15 residues long. The CDR3 protein is CASSQAQGLNTEAFF. The CDR3 nucleotides are TGTGCCAGCAGCCAAGCACAGGGATTGAACACTGAAGCTTTCTTT.

The V call is TRBV11-2, the J call TRBJ2-1, with 9 bases that match TRBD1. V was pared by 1 base and J by 6 bases, with 4 bases of the junction left unmatched. Looked up from germline, CDR1 is SGHAT and CDR2 is FQNNGV. The CDR3 is 15 residues long. The chain's CDR3 is CASSLGQGGFNEQFF. As DNA, the CDR3 is TGTGCCAGCAGCTTAGGACAGGGGGGATTCAATGAGCAGTTCTTC.

V gene TRBV5-6 combines with J gene TRBJ2-3; 7 bases are a match to TRBD2. Germline lookup yields CDR1 SGHDT and CDR2 YYEEEE. This CDR3 has 15 residues. V lost 4 bases and J lost 5; bases outside the gene matches: 10. CDR3 in amino acids: CASSLRDLAGDTQYF. The CDR3 nucleotides are TGTGCCAGCAGCCTCCGGGACTTAGCGGGAGATACGCAGTATTTT.

This clone has more than one count but fewer than ten. The CDR3, as DNA: TGTGCCAGCAGCTTGATTACCGAGGGAGGCGAGCAGTACTTC. It translates to CASSLITEGGEQYF. This chain joins TRBV5-4 and TRBJ2-7; tentative D call: TRBD2 (6 bases). The V end was cut by 1 base, the J end by 6 bases, with 14 bases between. Germline values: CDR1 SGHNT, CDR2 YYREEE (reference sequence). The CDR3 runs to 14 residues.

The J gene is TRBJ2-2, the V gene TRBV2; possible D gene TRBD2, 6 bases. The germline V gene has CDR1 SNHLY and CDR2 FYNNEI. The CDR3 extends over 15 amino acids. Trimming shortened V by 2 bases and J by 5 bases, and 12 bases separated the two germline ends. This CDR3 is CASSEWRAGTGELFF. CDR3 nucleotide sequence: TGTGCCAGCAGTGAATGGAGGGCAGGGACCGGGGAGCTGTTTTTT.

This clone was observed a handful of times. The chain couples TRBV29-1 to TRBJ1-1, with D unresolved. Trimming left V 7 bases short and J 1 base short, with 10 bases between. Germline V gene data show CDR1 as SQVTM and CDR2 as ANQGSEA. The CDR3 runs 12 residues. The CDR3 coding sequence is TGCAGCGGCGGTCTTCCGAACACTGAAGCTTTCTTT. It translates to CSGGLPNTEAFF.

This clone was observed a handful of times. V is TRBV25-1 and J is TRBJ2-7; D is unclear. The germline gives CDR1 MGHDK, CDR2 SYGVNS. CDR3 size: 12 residues. V was shortened by 3 bases and J by 6 bases, with 9 bases between the two germline ends. The CDR3 DNA sequence: TGTGCCAGCAGTGATGGTTCGGGCGAGCAGTACTTC. It yields the protein CASSDGSGEQYF.

This clone was seen a few times. The V and J genes are TRBV6-5 and TRBJ1-1; D gene uncertain. CDR3 length: 12 amino acids. V gave up 6 bases and J gave up 2 bases, with 7 bases separating them. Germline V gene data show CDR1 as MNHEY and CDR2 as SVGAGI. This chain's CDR3 is CASRRENTEAFF. Here the CDR3 DNA reads TGTGCCAGCAGGCGGGAAAACACTGAAGCTTTCTTT.